What follows is one T cell receptor (beta chain) and its context. Donors were ostensibly healthy at sampling, although undocumented immune exposures were probable. The data are from a study of cytomegalovirus exposure and HLA in healthy donors. The PCR was carried out with 60 Vbeta primers and 13 Jbeta primers. The assay was immunoSEQ multiplex PCR, and TCRdb's table has in-frame clones only and misses some. The sample holds approximately 190,000 clones, roughly 77% seen once. Germline V gene sequence: CDR1 MNHEY, CDR2 SVGAGI. V was cut by 5 bases and J by 5 bases, with 7 bases left in between. The CDR3 totals 12 residues.

Sequenced material: PBMCs. The gene calls are TRBV6-5 and TRBJ2-1; D gene uncertain. The receptor was isolated from a man aged 40-50 years in good health and CMV-seropositive. The CDR3 region has the DNA TGTGCCAGCAGTGAAGCCCACAATGAGCAGTTCTTC. This gives the protein CASSEAHNEQFF.